Reported below is one T cell receptor (beta chain). This entry comes from a study of identical twins. In germline, CDR1 is LNHDA, CDR2 SQIVND (reference sequence). V gave up 2 bases and J gave up 2 bases, with 6 bases separating them. The CDR3 runs 14 residues. TCRdb passed the 5' RACE reads through MiXCR, listing each CDR3 protein once. The table has around 1.7 million distinct CDR3 sequences, about 31% seen once; the top ten hold 0.25% to 0.3%. The receptor comes from a newborn girl in good health. Sequencing input: cord blood. The V call is TRBV19, the J call TRBJ2-2, with D unresolved. The CDR3: CASSILRNTGELFF. In DNA, the CDR3 is TGTGCCAGTAGTATATTGAGAAACACCGGGGAGCTGTTTTTT.